This TCR beta chain derives from a study of radiation and T cells in renal cell carcinoma. Profiling relied on immunoSEQ multiplex PCR, and the TCRdb table lists in-frame clones only, not all of them. The repertoire holds about 140,000 clones, with approximately 86% as singletons. The CDR3 runs 16 residues. Trimming cost V 2 bases and J 2 bases; bases outside gene matches: 2. The germline V gene encodes CDR1 MNHEY and CDR2 SMNVEV (reference sequence). This sample's time point: blood 4 weeks post-SBRT, at nephrectomy. Sample treatment: 15 Gy SBRT to primary tumor, nephrectomy 4 weeks later. The sample here was blood, taken from a patient whose treatment included radiotherapy and nephrectomy. This chain links TRBV27 with TRBJ1-5; 11 nucleotides line up with TRBD1. This clonotype was obtained from a woman aged 50 to 60 with renal cell carcinoma. CDR3 sequence reads: CASSLGTGGGNQPQHF. CDR3 DNA sequence: TGTGCCAGCAGTTTAGGGACAGGGGGGGGCAATCAGCCCCAGCATTTT.